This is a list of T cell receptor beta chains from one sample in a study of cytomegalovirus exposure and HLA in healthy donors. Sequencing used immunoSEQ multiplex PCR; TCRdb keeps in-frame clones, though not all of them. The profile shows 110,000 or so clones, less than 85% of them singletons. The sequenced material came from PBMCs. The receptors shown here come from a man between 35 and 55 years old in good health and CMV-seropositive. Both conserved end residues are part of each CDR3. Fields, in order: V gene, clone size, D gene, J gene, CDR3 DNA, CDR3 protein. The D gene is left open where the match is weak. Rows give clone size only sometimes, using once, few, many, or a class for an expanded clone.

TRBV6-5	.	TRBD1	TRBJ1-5	TGTGCCAGCAGTACAGGACAGGCTAATCAGCCCCAGCATTTT	CASSTGQANQPQHF
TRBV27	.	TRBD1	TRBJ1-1	TGTGCCAGCAGTCCATTTTCGACAGGGGGCGCAACTGAAGCTTTCTTT	CASSPFSTGGATEAFF
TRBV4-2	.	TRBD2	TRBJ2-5	TGTGCCAGCAGCCAAGCTAGCGGAGGAACGGAGACCCAGTACTTC	CASSQASGGTETQYF
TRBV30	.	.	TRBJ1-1	TGTGCCTGCGAAGGGGGGGATAAAAACACTGAAGCTTTCTTT	CACEGGDKNTEAFF
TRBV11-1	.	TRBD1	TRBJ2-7	TGTGCCAGCAGCTCGGACAGGGTAGCCGAGCAGTACTTC	CASSSDRVAEQYF
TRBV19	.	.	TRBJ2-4	TGTGCCAGTAGTATAGCCAGTCTAGCCAAAAACAGTCAGTACTTC	CASSIASLAKNSQYF
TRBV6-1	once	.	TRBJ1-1	TGTGCCAGCAAGGGGAGGGGCACTGAAGCTTTCTTT	CASKGRGTEAFF
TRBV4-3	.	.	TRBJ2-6	TGCGCCAGCAGCCAAGGGGGCTACCCGGTGAACTCTGGGGCCAACGTCCTGACTTTC	CASSQGGYPVNSGANVLTF
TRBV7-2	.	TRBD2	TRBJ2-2	TGTGCCAGCAGCTTAGGGCTAGCGGGGGGGCTTGGCGGGGAGCTGTTTTTT	CASSLGLAGGLGGELFF
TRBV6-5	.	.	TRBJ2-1	TGTGCCAGCAGTTACTCCAGGGGTAATGAGCAGTTCTTC	CASSYSRGNEQFF
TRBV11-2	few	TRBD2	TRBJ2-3	TGTGCCAGCAGCCCTGTCCGGGGGGGCGGGAGTCGGGATACGCAGTATTTT	CASSPVRGGGSRDTQYF
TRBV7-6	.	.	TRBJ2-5	TGTGCCAGCAGCTTAGCAGGAAGTCTAGCGGAGACCCAGTACTTC	CASSLAGSLAETQYF
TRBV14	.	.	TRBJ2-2	TGTGCCAGCAGCCAAGCGTCAGGGTCCCTCGGGGAGCTGTTTTTT	CASSQASGSLGELFF
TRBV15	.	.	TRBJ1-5	TGTGCCACCAGCAGAGATCCGTACTATCAGCCCCAGCATTTT	CATSRDPYYQPQHF
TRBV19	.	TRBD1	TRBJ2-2	TGTGCCAGTAGTCCTCGGACAGGGGGCGCGTCCGGGGAGCTGTTTTTT	CASSPRTGGASGELFF
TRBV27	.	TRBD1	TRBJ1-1	TGTGCCAGCAGTTTACAGGGGGCGCTGACTGAAGCTTTCTTT	CASSLQGALTEAFF
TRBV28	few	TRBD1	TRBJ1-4	TGTGCCAGCAGTTTTTCACCGGGACAGACTAATGAAAAACTGTTTTTT	CASSFSPGQTNEKLFF
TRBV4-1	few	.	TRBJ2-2	TGCGCCAGCAGCCAAGTGGCGGCTGCCCGGGAGCTGTTTTTT	CASSQVAAARELFF
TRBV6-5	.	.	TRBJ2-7	TGTGCCAGCCGAGGGGGACATACCTCCTACGAGCAGTACTTC	CASRGGHTSYEQYF
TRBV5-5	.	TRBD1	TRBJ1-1	TGTGCCAGCAGCGGATTCAGGGGGCACGACACTGAAGCTTTCTTT	CASSGFRGHDTEAFF
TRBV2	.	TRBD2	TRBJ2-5	TGTGCCAGCACCAGGGTTAGCGGGGCCCAGTACTTC	CASTRVSGAQYF